This TCR beta chain was sequenced during a study of cytomegalovirus exposure and HLA in healthy donors. The CDR3 has 14 amino acids. V was cut by 0 bases and J by 5 bases, with 11 bases left in between. The germline V gene has CDR1 GTSNPN and CDR2 SVGIG (reference sequence). In the PCR, 60 Vbeta and 13 Jbeta primers were used. Some clones are missing from TCRdb's copy, which holds only in-frame ones; the method was immunoSEQ multiplex PCR. This repertoire comprises 45,000 to 55,000 clones; its ten largest clones make up 9.5% to 11%. This TCR was sampled from a woman aged 45-60 years in good health and CMV-seropositive. The chain uses TRBV30 and TRBJ1-3; D unclear. Material for sequencing was PBMCs. The CDR3 DNA sequence: TGTGCCTGGAGTGTATTGGGCGTCCGAAACACCATATATTTT. It codes for CAWSVLGVRNTIYF.